The 23 T cell receptor beta chains presented below share a single source sample, sequenced in a study of T-cell memory formation after mild COVID-19. TCRdb used MiXCR to reprocess the 5' RACE reads, holding one entry per CDR3 protein. The table includes hundreds of thousands of distinct CDR3 sequences, more than 15% detected once. The sequenced material came from PBMCs or a T cell subset sorted from them (not recorded which). The receptors were gathered from an adult woman who had mild COVID-19 (a few samples of this study predate the infection). Cell type and time point are not known.

The rearrangement uses TRBV2 and TRBJ1-4, with a weak D call TRBD1 (6 bases). The ends were cut back, 8 bases at V and 3 bases at J, with 16 bases in the middle. Looked up from germline, CDR1 is SNHLY and CDR2 is FYNNEI. This CDR3 has 15 residues. The CDR3 loop is CASLSQGMANEKLFF. The CDR3 coding sequence is TGTGCCAGCCTCTCACAGGGCATGGCTAATGAAAAACTGTTTTTT.

This clonotype was recorded a few times. The chain uses TRBV27 and TRBJ1-2; D call uncertain. V lost 6 bases to trimming and J lost 4 bases, with 9 bases between them. Germline V gene lookup returns CDR1 MNHEY and CDR2 SMNVEV (reference sequence). This CDR3 spans 12 amino acids. The CDR3 region is CASSRRGYGYTF. CDR3 nucleotides: TGTGCCAGCAGCAGACGAGGCTATGGCTACACCTTC.

The chain is built from TRBV19 and TRBJ2-3; D unresolved. V lost 2 bases and J 4 bases, leaving 10 bases between the germline ends. CDR1 and CDR2 from the germline V gene are LNHDA and SQIVND (reference sequence). This CDR3 is 14 amino acids long. The CDR3 DNA is TGTGCCAGTAGTATAACCAGGTTCGCAGATACGCAGTATTTT. It codes for CASSITRFADTQYF.

This clonotype was detected only a few times. V usage is TRBV7-2 and J usage is TRBJ2-7, with TRBD1 matching 8 bases. The CDR3 covers 15 residues. Trimming at V came to 5 bases and at J to 2 bases, leaving 8 bases not matched to a gene. Germline CDR1 reads SGHTA; CDR2 reads FQGNSA. The CDR3 region has the DNA TGTGCCAGCAGCGTAACCGGACAGGGTACCTACGAGCAGTACTTC. Its protein is CASSVTGQGTYEQYF.

The V and J genes are TRBV19 and TRBJ1-2; no reliable D call. V was trimmed by 1 base and J by 1 base, leaving 10 bases between them. Germline loops: CDR1 LNHDA, CDR2 SQIVND (reference sequence). The CDR3 is 15 residues long. DNA of the CDR3: TGTGCCAGTAGTATAGTCGTCAAGGGTAACTATGGCTACACCTTC. Amino acid sequence: CASSIVVKGNYGYTF. Based on the CDR3 plus reference TRBV19 and TRBJ1-2, the full variable domain is DGGITQSPKYLFRKEGQNVTLSCEQNLNHDAMYWYRQDPGQGLRLIYYSQIVNDFQKGDIAEGYSVSREKKESFPLTVTSAQKNPTAFYLCASSIVVKGNYGYTFGSGTRLTVV.

The CDR3: CSARVAGAIYNEQFF. The CDR3 DNA reads TGCAGTGCTAGAGTAGCGGGAGCTATCTACAATGAGCAGTTCTTC. The chain is built from TRBV20-1 and TRBJ2-1, with 9 bases that match TRBD2. The CDR3 has 15 residues. Per the germline V gene, CDR1 is DFQATT and CDR2 is SNEGSKA (reference sequence). J was trimmed by 3 bases and V by 1 base; bases with no gene match: 4.

The chain is built from TRBV5-1 and TRBJ1-2; D not certain. This CDR3 is built from 13 residues. Trimming removed 4 bases from V and 2 bases from J, with 9 bases in between. Germline CDR1 is SGHRS and CDR2 is YFSETQ. The CDR3 bases are TGCGCCAGCAGCCCCGGTGAAAACTATGGCTACACCTTC. It specifies CASSPGENYGYTF.

The gene calls are TRBV5-1 and TRBJ2-4; D is ambiguous. This CDR3 has 13 amino acids. The germline gives CDR1 SGHRS, CDR2 YFSETQ. V was pared by 1 base and J by 8 bases, with 10 bases between. CDR3 in amino acids: CASSLPGRDIQYF. The CDR3, as DNA: TGCGCCAGCAGCTTGCCGGGTCGGGACATTCAGTACTTC.

The CDR3 DNA sequence: TGCGCCAGCAGCGACGGCGGGGGTGTTCAGCCCCAGCATTTT. Protein sequence: CASSDGGGVQPQHF. The gene calls are TRBV5-1 and TRBJ1-5, with D tentatively TRBD1 (5 bases). V was pared by 4 bases and J by 6 bases, with 14 bases between. The CDR3 consists of 14 residues. From germline, CDR1 is SGHRS and CDR2 YFSETQ.

This clonotype came up a few times. V and J are TRBV7-2 and TRBJ2-4; D is uncertain. Per germline, CDR1 SGHTA and CDR2 FQGNSA. CDR3 size: 13 residues. Between the trimmed V and J ends, which lost 6 bases and 2 bases, there was a span of 8 bases. In nucleotides, the CDR3 is TGTGCCAGCAGTCGAGAAACCAAAAACATTCAGTACTTC. Residues: CASSRETKNIQYF.

This clonotype occurred once. The V call is TRBV20-1, the J call TRBJ2-6; possible D gene TRBD2, 5 bases. Germline V gene sequence: CDR1 DFQATT, CDR2 SNEGSKA (reference sequence). The CDR3 covers 17 residues. Trimming cost V 3 bases and J 5 bases, with 20 bases left between them. CDR3 in DNA: TGCAGTGCTAGTATGGTCGGGGTTACATTTAGGGCCAACGTCCTGACTTTC. Translated: CSASMVGVTFRANVLTF.

The CDR3 region has the DNA TGTGCCAGCCGGACTAGCGGGCGAACCTACGAGCAGTACTTC. Its translation: CASRTSGRTYEQYF. The genes are TRBV6-2 or TRBV6-3 and TRBJ2-7; 11 positions agree with TRBD2. CDR1 and CDR2 (germline): MNHEY, SVGEGT. With 8 bases clipped from V and 2 bases from J, the junction kept 5 bases outside the gene matches. The CDR3 is 14 residues long.

The chain links TRBV5-1 to TRBJ2-2; D is uncertain. Looked up from germline, CDR1 is SGHRS and CDR2 is YFSETQ. There are 11 residues in the CDR3. Between the trimmed V and J ends, which lost 9 bases and 2 bases, there was a span of 5 bases. As DNA, the CDR3 is TGCGCCACCCTTAACACCGGGGAGCTGTTTTTT. Protein sequence: CATLNTGELFF.

The CDR3 bases are TGTGCCACCAGTGACCCACAGGGAGAAAAACTGTTTTTT. Encoded protein: CATSDPQGEKLFF. J is TRBJ1-4 and V is TRBV24-1; possible D gene TRBD1, 6 bases. Trimming cost V 4 bases and J 8 bases, with 10 bases left between them. The length of the CDR3 is 13 residues. Germline CDR1 is KGHDR and CDR2 is SFDVKD.

The sample holds a few counts of this clonotype. The V and J genes are TRBV4-1 and TRBJ2-7; TRBD2 aligns across 9 bases. The germline V gene has CDR1 MGHRA and CDR2 YSYEKL. The ends lost 4 bases at V and 0 bases at J; junction bases unmatched: 4. The length of the CDR3 is 15 residues. The CDR3: CASSPTSGNSYEQYF. As DNA, the CDR3 is TGCGCCAGCAGCCCGACTAGCGGTAACTCCTACGAGCAGTACTTC.

The chain is built from TRBV27 and TRBJ1-2; TRBD1 is a possible D gene (6 bases). Germline V CDR1 and CDR2: MNHEY, SMNVEV (reference sequence). Trimming cost V 7 bases and J 4 bases, with 16 bases left between them. This CDR3 contains 14 residues. Written as DNA, the CDR3 is TGTGCCAGCATTTGGTGGGGGGCGGGCTATGGCTACACCTTC. It is translated as CASIWWGAGYGYTF.

This clonotype was counted between two and nine times. V and J are TRBV7-2 and TRBJ2-3; unclear D gene. In germline, CDR1 is SGHTA, CDR2 FQGNSA. The CDR3 has 18 residues. Between the trimmed V and J ends, which lost 4 bases and 2 bases, there was a span of 22 bases. This CDR3 reads CASSSAGASLPFTDTQYF. The CDR3 DNA reads as TGTGCCAGCAGCTCCGCAGGAGCCAGCCTCCCATTCACAGATACGCAGTATTTT.

This CDR3 reads CASSFLRDRGQADTQYF. CDR3 in DNA: TGTGCCAGCAGCTTTCTCCGGGACAGGGGGCAGGCAGATACGCAGTATTTT. The V gene is TRBV5-4, the J gene TRBJ2-3; 12 bases agree with TRBD1. Trimming removed 2 bases from V and 4 bases from J; junction bases left unmatched: 8. CDR1 is SGHNT and CDR2 is YYREEE in the germline V gene (reference sequence). The CDR3 extends over 17 amino acids.

This clonotype was detected only a few times. This chain joins TRBV21-1 and TRBJ2-7; no check of the table's D call, TRBD2, against the DNA was made. TRBV21-1 is given as a pseudogene. The CDR3 loop spans 17 amino acids. CDR3 sequence reads: CASSKNVQKGEGGEQYF. In DNA, the CDR3 is TGTGCCAGCAGCAAAAATGTGCAAAAGGGGGAGGGTGGCGAGCAGTACTTC.

CDR3 loop: CSASNPNTDTQYF. The CDR3 DNA reads as TGCAGTGCTAGCAACCCCAACACAGATACGCAGTATTTT. The chain links TRBV20-1 to TRBJ2-3; D is unresolved. CDR1 is DFQATT, CDR2 SNEGSKA, per germline (reference sequence). There are 13 residues in the CDR3. V lost 3 bases and J 2 bases, leaving 9 bases between the germline ends.

This clonotype was detected only once. J is TRBJ2-1 and V is TRBV27; 7 bases agree with TRBD2. There are 13 residues in the CDR3. CDR1 is MNHEY and CDR2 is SMNVEV in the germline V gene (reference sequence). V gave up 6 bases and J gave up 4 bases; unmatched junction bases: 3. This chain's CDR3 is CASRLAQYNEQFF. The CDR3, as DNA: TGTGCCAGCAGACTAGCGCAATACAATGAGCAGTTCTTC.

CDR3 sequence (DNA): TGCGCCAGCAGCCCCACCGAGGGATGGGGAGAGACCCAGTACTTC. It yields the protein CASSPTEGWGETQYF. V gene TRBV5-1 combines with J gene TRBJ2-5; D perhaps matches TRBD2 (5 bases). Trimming took 4 bases from V and 4 from J, leaving 17 bases between them. Germline assignment: CDR1 SGHRS and CDR2 YFSETQ. This CDR3 has 15 residues.

J is TRBJ2-1 and V is TRBV30; 10 bases are a match to TRBD2. The CDR3 loop spans 15 amino acids. The ends lost 2 bases at V and 8 bases at J; junction bases unmatched: 9. CDR1 and CDR2 (germline): GTSNPN, SVGIG (reference sequence). CDR3 DNA sequence: TGTGCCTGGAGTATAAGCGGGGGGGCCGCGGATGAGCAGTTCTTC. As protein: CAWSISGGAADEQFF.